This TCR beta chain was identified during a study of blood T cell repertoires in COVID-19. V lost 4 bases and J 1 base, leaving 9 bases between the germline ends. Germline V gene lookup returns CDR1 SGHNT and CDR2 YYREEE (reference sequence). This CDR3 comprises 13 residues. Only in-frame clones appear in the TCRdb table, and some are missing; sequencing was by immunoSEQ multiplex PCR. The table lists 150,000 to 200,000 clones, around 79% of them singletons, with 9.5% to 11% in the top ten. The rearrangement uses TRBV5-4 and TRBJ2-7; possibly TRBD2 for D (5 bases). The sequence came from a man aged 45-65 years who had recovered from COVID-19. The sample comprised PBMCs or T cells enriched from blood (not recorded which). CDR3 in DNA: TGTGCCAGCAGCCCCGGCGGGTCCTACGAGCAGTACTTC. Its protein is CASSPGGSYEQYF.